The 19 T cell receptor beta chains below come from one sample, sequenced in a study of cytomegalovirus exposure and HLA in healthy donors (dated by TCRdb to the late 2010s). Library prep was done by the immunoSEQ multiplex PCR assay. A mixture of 60 forward primers for TCR Vbeta segments and 13 reverse primers for TCR Jbeta segments was used in the multiplex PCR. Here the immuneACCESS table is served through TCRdb, limited to in-frame sequences with V and J called. Missing clones are a known gap in these copies; in checked studies unresolved V genes cover under half, and the rest lacks a known reason. Counted in this sample were about 120,000 clones; around 82% of them appeared once. Of the sample, 0.95% to 1.5% is held by the ten largest clones. Sample: PBMCs. Receptors were obtained from a female donor in good health and CMV-seronegative.

The chain is built from TRBV6-5 and TRBJ1-2; tentatively, D is TRBD1 (6 bases). CDR3 length: 12 residues. CDR1 MNHEY and CDR2 SVGAGI come from the germline V gene. Trimming took 6 bases from V and 8 from J, leaving 13 bases between them. The CDR3 bases are TGTGCCAGCAGAACAGGGTCGGGGGGCTACACCTTC. It translates to CASRTGSGGYTF.

CDR3 loop: CASSDGGVRADTQYF. DNA for the CDR3: TGTGCCAGCAGTGATGGGGGGGTTCGCGCAGATACGCAGTATTTT. The chain couples TRBV2 to TRBJ2-3; 7 bases align to TRBD2. Germline V gene lookup returns CDR1 SNHLY and CDR2 FYNNEI. V dropped 3 bases and J dropped 4; count of bases not matched to a gene: 7. The CDR3 runs 15 residues.

This chain connects TRBV30 to TRBJ2-6, with a possible D match to TRBD1 (5 bases). This CDR3 contains 11 residues. The germline gives CDR1 GTSNPN, CDR2 SVGIG (reference sequence). CDR3 in DNA: TGTGCGGGGCCTGGGGCCAACGTCCTGACTTTC. Translating gives CAGPGANVLTF.

The chain employs TRBV13 and TRBJ2-1; 10 bases fit TRBD2. CDR1 is PRHDT and CDR2 is FYEKMQ in the germline V gene (reference sequence). CDR3 length: 15 residues. V lost 2 bases, J lost 3 bases, and 1 base stayed unmatched. CDR3 protein: CASSLPSGSYNEQFF. DNA for the CDR3: TGTGCCAGCAGCTTACCTAGCGGGAGCTACAATGAGCAGTTCTTC.

The rearrangement links TRBV7-9 to TRBJ1-1; a weak D match, TRBD1 (6 bases). The CDR3 has 13 residues. Looked up from germline, CDR1 is SEHNR and CDR2 is FQNEAQ (reference sequence). V lost 5 bases and J 2 bases, leaving 9 bases between the germline ends. The DNA for the CDR3 is TGTGCCAGCAGCCACAGGGACAACACTGAAGCTTTCTTT. Protein sequence: CASSHRDNTEAFF.

The chain is built from TRBV30 and TRBJ2-7; D remains unclear. The CDR3 loop spans 11 amino acids. V shed 7 bases and J shed 6 bases, with 13 bases lying between them. Germline CDR1 and CDR2: GTSNPN and SVGIG (reference sequence). CDR3 coding DNA: TGTGCCTCGGTTACAGTTCGCGAGCAGTACTTC. The encoded protein is CASVTVREQYF.

This chain links TRBV5-5 with TRBJ1-5; possibly TRBD1 for D (6 bases). Germline V gene lookup returns CDR1 SGHKS and CDR2 YYEKEE (reference sequence). V lost 4 bases, J lost 0 bases, and 11 bases lay in between. CDR3 length: 15 residues. DNA of the CDR3: TGTGCCAGCAGCCCCGACAGGAATAGCAATCAGCCCCAGCATTTT. Amino acids: CASSPDRNSNQPQHF.

This clone was counted once. The chain couples TRBV29-1 to TRBJ1-2, with D hard to call. Germline assignment: CDR1 SQVTM and CDR2 ANQGSEA. The CDR3 covers 12 residues. With 5 bases removed from V and 3 bases from J, the gap between germline ends came to 10 bases. In DNA form, the CDR3 reads TGCAGCGTTCCGAGGGATGACTATGGCTACACCTTC. Protein product: CSVPRDDYGYTF.

V gene TRBV30 combines with J gene TRBJ2-1; perhaps TRBD2 as D (6 bases). V was trimmed by 3 bases and J by 2 bases, leaving 14 bases between them. Germline CDR1 is GTSNPN and CDR2 is SVGIG (reference sequence). The CDR3 is 15 amino acids. Here the CDR3 reads CAWREWGVTYNEQFF. The CDR3 DNA is TGTGCCTGGAGGGAGTGGGGGGTTACCTACAATGAGCAGTTCTTC.

The rearrangement joins TRBV9 to TRBJ2-1; no reliable D call. CDR1 SGDLS and CDR2 YYNGEE come from the germline V gene. V dropped 5 bases and J dropped 6 bases, with 12 bases sitting between them. The CDR3 runs to 13 residues. In DNA form, the CDR3 reads TGTGCCAGCAGAGAGGAAGGAGTCAATGAGCAGTTCTTC. Protein: CASREEGVNEQFF. The full variable domain, rest sourced from reference TRBV9 and TRBJ2-1, is DSGVTQTPKHLITATGQRVTLRCSPRSGDLSVYWYQQSLDQGLQFLIQYYNGEERAKGNILERFSAQQFPDLHSELNLSSLELGDSALYFCASREEGVNEQFFGPGTRLTVL.

The V gene is TRBV15, the J gene TRBJ1-2; D call uncertain. Deletions cut 0 bases from V and 4 bases from J, with 6 bases between. Germline CDR1 is LNHNV and CDR2 is YYDKDF (reference sequence). The CDR3 consists of 13 residues. This CDR3 is CATSRDVRYGYTF. In DNA, the CDR3 is TGTGCCACCAGCAGAGATGTTCGCTATGGCTACACCTTC.

This chain uses TRBV21-1 with TRBJ1-3; the table gives TRBD1 as D, unverified against the DNA. TRBV21-1 is a known pseudogene. The CDR3 has 18 amino acids. The CDR3 DNA follows: TGTGCCAGCCCCCTCTCCCGACACCGCCGCTACTCTGGAAACACCATATATTTT. Residues: CASPLSRHRRYSGNTIYF.

This clone was counted a single time. This chain joins TRBV11-2 and TRBJ1-5; D gene ambiguous. Trimming shortened V by 1 base and J by 6 bases, and 10 bases separated the two germline ends. The CDR3 length is 14 residues. The germline CDR1 and CDR2 sequences are SGHAT and FQNNGV. DNA of the CDR3: TGTGCCAGCAGCTTAGGGGCAATTGGTCAGCCCCAGCATTTT. This translates into CASSLGAIGQPQHF.

J is TRBJ1-4 and V is TRBV18; D is undetermined. The V gene lost 4 bases and the J gene lost 0 bases, with 15 bases spanning the gap. The CDR3 is made up of 17 amino acids. Germline V lookup: CDR1 KGHSH, CDR2 LQKENI. CDR3 nucleotides: TGTGCCAGCTCACTCCACCCCCCAGGTCCAACTAATGAAAAACTGTTTTTT. Translated: CASSLHPPGPTNEKLFF.

The chain couples TRBV2 to TRBJ1-5, with TRBD1 matching over 9 bases. The length of the CDR3 is 15 residues. The ends lost 5 bases at V and 6 bases at J; junction bases unmatched: 8. Looked up from germline, CDR1 is SNHLY and CDR2 is FYNNEI. CDR3 protein: CASSWDRERSQPQHF. CDR3 coding DNA: TGTGCCAGCAGTTGGGACAGGGAGAGGAGTCAGCCCCAGCATTTT.

The count of this clone is one. The rearrangement uses TRBV28 and TRBJ2-7; TRBD2 aligns across 8 bases. This CDR3 comprises 15 residues. Unmatched junction bases numbered 11, after V lost 5 bases and J lost 5 bases. Germline CDR1 MDHEN, CDR2 SYDVKM. In DNA form, the CDR3 reads TGTGCCAGCAGTCCCCGGGGGGGCGTAGCGGACGAGCAGTACTTC. This gives the protein CASSPRGGVADEQYF. Full variable domain (missing parts from reference TRBV28 and TRBJ2-7): DVKVTQSSRYLVKRTGEKVFLECVQDMDHENMFWYRQDPGLGLRLIYFSYDVKMKEKGDIPEGYSVSREKKERFSLILESASTNQTSMYLCASSPRGGVADEQYFGPGTRLTVT.

In its sample, this clone was seen a few times. In nucleotides, the CDR3 is TGTGCCAGCCGATCTATTGGGCACACTGAAGCTTTCTTT. Its protein product is CASRSIGHTEAFF. This sequence joins TRBV7-9 and TRBJ1-1; D is unclear. Germline lookup yields CDR1 SEHNR and CDR2 FQNEAQ (reference sequence). This CDR3 is 13 amino acids long. V was shortened by 8 bases and J by 3 bases, with 13 bases between the two germline ends.

The table lists this clone with a few counts. The chain employs TRBV7-2 and TRBJ1-1, with D maybe TRBD1 (5 bases). Trimming pared 3 bases from V and 5 bases from J, leaving 16 bases between. This CDR3 has 15 amino acids. Germline CDR1 is SGHTA and CDR2 is FQGNSA. The CDR3 loop is CASSFWGLGSTEAFF. In nucleotides, the CDR3 is TGTGCCAGCAGCTTTTGGGGACTAGGGAGTACTGAAGCTTTCTTT.

The chain couples TRBV19 to TRBJ1-3; D is perhaps TRBD1 (5 bases). The V end was cut by 7 bases, the J end by 7 bases, with 14 bases between. The CDR3 has 13 amino acids. Germline V gene lookup returns CDR1 LNHDA and CDR2 SQIVND (reference sequence). CDR3 bases: TGTGCCAGTACGTTCGGAGGGGACAACACCATATATTTT. Translating gives CASTFGGDNTIYF.